The 5 T cell receptor beta chains presented below share a single source sample, sequenced in a study of shared clonotypes between healthy human individuals (TCRdb year 2020). The library was generated by the immunoSEQ multiplex PCR assay. TCRdb obtained this table from immuneACCESS and retained in-frame rearrangements with V and J assigned. These tables miss some clones; where compared with another copy, unresolved V genes account for less than half of the shortfall, and the remainder is unexplained. Recorded for this sample are approximately 2.1 million clones; just over 90% of them occurred a single time. The ten largest clones represent about 0.37% of the sample. Sequences were obtained from naive CD4+ T cells from PBMCs. Reading the label with the study, this specimen's cell subset or site is: CD45RA+ positively selected. The source of these receptors is a young man in good health. Some clones in this sample may be carry-over from other donors' samples.

On this clone: In the same sample, other DNA sequences code for this CDR3. The chain recombines TRBV27 with TRBJ1-2, with D perhaps TRBD1 (5 bases). There are 13 residues in the CDR3. The V end was cut by 3 bases, the J end by 4 bases, with 9 bases between. Germline assignment: CDR1 MNHEY and CDR2 SMNVEV (reference sequence). The chain's CDR3 is CASSLGGTYGYTF. CDR3 in DNA: TGTGCCAGCAGTTTGGGGGGGACCTATGGCTACACCTTC.

On this clone: Other nucleotide sequences in the sample specify the same CDR3. The CDR3 is CASSLGTSGTADTQYF. CDR3 coding DNA: TGTGCCAGCTCACTTGGGACTAGCGGGACTGCAGATACGCAGTATTTT. The chain combines TRBV18 with TRBJ2-3, with TRBD2 matching 13 bases. V gave up 4 bases and J gave up 4 bases; unmatched junction bases: 5. Germline V gene lookup returns CDR1 KGHSH and CDR2 LQKENI. The CDR3 consists of 16 residues.

The V gene is TRBV4-1, the J gene TRBJ2-5; 8 bases agree with TRBD1. The J call may be faulty, since TRBJ2-7 better matches the DNA end. This CDR3 is built from 15 residues. Germline CDR1 is MGHRA and CDR2 is YSYEKL. The CDR3 bases are TGCGCCAGCAGCCGCCTGGGGACAGGCAGCTACGAGCAGTACTTC. Encoded protein: CASSRLGTGSYEQYF.

The chain employs TRBV7-2 and TRBJ2-1, with 10 bases aligning to TRBD2. This CDR3 has 16 residues. Germline-derived CDR1 and CDR2 are SGHTA and FQGNSA. Trimming took 2 bases from V and 7 from J; bases not matched to a gene: 8. Here the CDR3 DNA reads TGTGCCAGCAGCTTACGTGGGCTAGCGGGGGCGAATGAGCAGTTCTTC. The encoded protein is CASSLRGLAGANEQFF. The variable domain in full, with the rest retrieved from reference TRBV7-2 and TRBJ2-1, is GAGVSQSPSNKVTEKGKDVELRCDPISGHTALYWYRQSLGQGLEFLIYFQGNSAPDKSGLPSDRFSAERTGGSVSTLTIQRTQQEDSAVYLCASSLRGLAGANEQFFGPGTRLTVL.

The count of this clone is one. The chain has TRBV6-6 and TRBJ2-7; weak D call: TRBD1 (6 bases). Trimming removed 5 bases from V and 3 bases from J, with 17 bases in between. Germline assignment: CDR1 MNHNY and CDR2 SVGAGI (reference sequence). CDR3 length: 15 amino acids. CDR3: CASSRRQAPGYEQYF. DNA for the CDR3: TGTGCCAGCAGTCGTCGACAGGCCCCAGGCTACGAGCAGTACTTC.